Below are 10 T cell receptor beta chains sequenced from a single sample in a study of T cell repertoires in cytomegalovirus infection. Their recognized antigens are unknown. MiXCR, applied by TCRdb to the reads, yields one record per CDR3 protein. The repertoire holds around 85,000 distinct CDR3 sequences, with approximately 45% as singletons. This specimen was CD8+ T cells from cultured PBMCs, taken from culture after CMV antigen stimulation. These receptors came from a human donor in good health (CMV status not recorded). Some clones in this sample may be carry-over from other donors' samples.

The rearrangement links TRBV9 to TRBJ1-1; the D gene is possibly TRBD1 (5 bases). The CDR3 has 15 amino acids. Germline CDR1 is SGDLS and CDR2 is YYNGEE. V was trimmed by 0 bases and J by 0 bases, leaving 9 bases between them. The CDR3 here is CASSVGDRLNTEAFF. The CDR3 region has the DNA TGTGCCAGCAGCGTAGGGGACCGTCTGAACACTGAAGCTTTCTTT.

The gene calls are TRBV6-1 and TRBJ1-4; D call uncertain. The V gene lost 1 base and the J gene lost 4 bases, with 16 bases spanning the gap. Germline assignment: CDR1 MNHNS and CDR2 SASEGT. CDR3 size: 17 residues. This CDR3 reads CASSEEENRKFNEKLFF. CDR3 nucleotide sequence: TGTGCCAGCAGTGAAGAGGAAAACAGAAAATTTAATGAAAAACTGTTTTTT.

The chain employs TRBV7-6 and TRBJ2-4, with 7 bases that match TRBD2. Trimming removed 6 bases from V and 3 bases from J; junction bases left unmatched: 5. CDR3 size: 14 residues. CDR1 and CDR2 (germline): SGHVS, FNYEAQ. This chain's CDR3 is CASSFLADKNIQYF. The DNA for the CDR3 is TGTGCCAGCAGTTTTCTAGCGGACAAAAACATTCAGTACTTC.

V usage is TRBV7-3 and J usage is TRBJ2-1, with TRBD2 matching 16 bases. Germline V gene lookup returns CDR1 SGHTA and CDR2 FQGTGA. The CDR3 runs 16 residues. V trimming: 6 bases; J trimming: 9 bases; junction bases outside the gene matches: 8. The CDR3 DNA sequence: TGTGCCAGCAGTTCGGGACTAGCGGGGGGGATCGCTGAGCAGTTCTTC. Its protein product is CASSSGLAGGIAEQFF.

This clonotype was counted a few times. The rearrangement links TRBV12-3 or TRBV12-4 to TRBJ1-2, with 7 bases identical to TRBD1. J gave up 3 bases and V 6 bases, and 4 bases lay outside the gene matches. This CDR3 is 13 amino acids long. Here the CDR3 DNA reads TGTGCCAGCAGAGAGGGACAGCACTATGGCTACACCTTC. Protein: CASREGQHYGYTF.

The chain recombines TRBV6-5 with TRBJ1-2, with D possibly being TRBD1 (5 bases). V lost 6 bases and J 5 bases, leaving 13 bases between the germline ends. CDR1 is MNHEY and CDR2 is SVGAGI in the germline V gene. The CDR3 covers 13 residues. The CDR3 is CASRPGTPYGYTF. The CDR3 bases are TGTGCCAGCAGGCCTGGGACGCCGTATGGCTACACCTTC.

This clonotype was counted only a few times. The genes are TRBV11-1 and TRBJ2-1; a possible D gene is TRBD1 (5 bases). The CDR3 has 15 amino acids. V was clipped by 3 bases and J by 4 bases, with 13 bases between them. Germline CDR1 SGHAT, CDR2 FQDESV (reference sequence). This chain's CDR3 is CASSFDRAPYNEQFF. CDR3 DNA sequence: TGTGCCAGCAGCTTTGACAGAGCCCCATACAATGAGCAGTTCTTC.

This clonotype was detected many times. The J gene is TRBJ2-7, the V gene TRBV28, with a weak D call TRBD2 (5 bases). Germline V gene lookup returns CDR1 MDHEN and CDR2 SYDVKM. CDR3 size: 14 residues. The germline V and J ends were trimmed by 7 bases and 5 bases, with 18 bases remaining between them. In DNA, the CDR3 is TGTGCCAGCACCCCCACCCCACTAGACGACGAGCAGTACTTC. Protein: CASTPTPLDDEQYF. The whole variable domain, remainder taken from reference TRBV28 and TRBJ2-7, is DVKVTQSSRYLVKRTGEKVFLECVQDMDHENMFWYRQDPGLGLRLIYFSYDVKMKEKGDIPEGYSVSREKKERFSLILESASTNQTSMYLCASTPTPLDDEQYFGPGTRLTVT.

This CDR3 is CASSWGTGTDTQYF. CDR3 nucleotide sequence: TGTGCCAGTTCGTGGGGAACGGGCACAGATACGCAGTATTTT. The genes are TRBV19 and TRBJ2-3; D call uncertain. The CDR3 consists of 14 residues. Germline CDR1 is LNHDA and CDR2 is SQIVND (reference sequence). V gave up 8 bases and J gave up 1 base, with 13 bases separating them.

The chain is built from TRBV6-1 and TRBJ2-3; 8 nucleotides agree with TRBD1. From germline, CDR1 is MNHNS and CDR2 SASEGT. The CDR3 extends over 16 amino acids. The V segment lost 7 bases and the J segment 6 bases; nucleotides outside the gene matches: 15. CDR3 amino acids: CASKAYIKDRVDTQYF. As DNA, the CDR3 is TGTGCCAGCAAGGCTTACATCAAGGACAGGGTGGATACGCAGTATTTT.